The next 15 T cell receptor beta chains were all read from a single sample in a study of human T cells and chemical hapten exposure (dated by TCRdb to about 2021). The library came from 5' RACE. The sequencing machine was an Illumina MiSeq. TCRdb's own reprocessing of the public reads used fastp at Q25 and MiXCR and kept productive beta chains. Each CDR3 protein appears once, grouped with its most common genes and DNA. The sample records 65,000 to 90,000 distinct CDR3 sequences, around a sixth of which are singletons. The ten biggest clones cover 6.5% to 7% of the sample. Unfractionated whole blood was collected in Tempus Blood RNA tubes, and total RNA was extracted from that blood. The receptor set was obtained from a female donor in good health.

This clonotype has a handful of counts. The chain carries TRBV7-2 and TRBJ1-5; the D gene is possibly TRBD1 (5 bases). Germline-derived CDR1 and CDR2 are SGHTA and FQGNSA. The CDR3 is 16 residues long. Trimming took 2 bases from V and 4 from J, leaving 15 bases between them. This CDR3 is CASSLQGKLSNQPQHF. CDR3 bases: TGTGCCAGCAGCTTACAGGGAAAACTCTCTAATCAGCCCCAGCATTTT.

The J gene is TRBJ2-4, the V gene TRBV6-6; tentative D call: TRBD2 (5 bases). Trimming removed 5 bases at V and 0 bases at J, with 14 bases between. This CDR3 spans 16 amino acids. Germline CDR1 is MNHNY and CDR2 is SVGAGI (reference sequence). CDR3 coding DNA: TGTGCCAGCAGTGAGGGCCAGACCCTAGCCAAAAACATTCAGTACTTC. This gives the protein CASSEGQTLAKNIQYF.

The rearrangement uses TRBV10-3 and TRBJ1-2, with a weak D call TRBD1 (5 bases). CDR3 length: 16 residues. The germline V and J ends were trimmed by 0 bases and 4 bases, with 15 bases remaining between them. The germline CDR1 and CDR2 sequences are ENHRY and SYGVKD. In nucleotides, the CDR3 is TGTGCCATCAGTGAGTCGGTCGTCATAGGGGTCTATGGCTACACCTTC. This translates into CAISESVVIGVYGYTF.

The chain couples TRBV30 to TRBJ1-4; D is possibly TRBD1 (6 bases). The CDR3 loop spans 13 amino acids. Trimming shortened V by 2 bases and J by 7 bases, and 11 bases separated the two germline ends. CDR1 is GTSNPN, CDR2 SVGIG, per germline (reference sequence). CDR3 in DNA: TGTGCCTGGAGTTGGGGGGCGGGTGAAAAACTGTTTTTT. Protein: CAWSWGAGEKLFF.

The V gene is TRBV6-4, the J gene TRBJ1-2; D ambiguous. This CDR3 contains 14 residues. Germline assignment: CDR1 MRHNA and CDR2 SNTAGT. The V end was cut by 0 bases, the J end by 4 bases, with 9 bases between. In DNA form, the CDR3 reads TGTGCCAGCAGTGACTCGACAAATACCTATGGCTACACCTTC. Translated, it gives CASSDSTNTYGYTF.

This clonotype has just a few counts. The rearrangement uses TRBV5-1 and TRBJ1-6; a possible D gene is TRBD1 (5 bases). Germline loops: CDR1 SGHRS, CDR2 YFSETQ. The germline V and J ends were trimmed by 4 bases and 10 bases, with 18 bases remaining between them. This CDR3 region has 15 residues. The CDR3 loop reads CASSPGTAQESPLHF. CDR3 bases: TGCGCCAGCAGCCCGGGGACCGCTCAAGAATCACCCCTCCACTTT.

The V call is TRBV4-2, the J call TRBJ1-1; 8 bases match TRBD1. Germline CDR1 is LGHNA and CDR2 is YNFKEQ. J was trimmed by 3 bases and V by 2 bases; bases with no gene match: 8. The CDR3 totals 16 residues. CDR3 region: CASSQMQGAIDTEAFF. CDR3 nucleotides: TGTGCCAGCAGCCAAATGCAGGGGGCCATCGACACTGAAGCTTTCTTT.

This chain joins TRBV27 and TRBJ2-2; D remains unclear. CDR3 length: 14 amino acids. CDR1 and CDR2 from the germline V gene are MNHEY and SMNVEV (reference sequence). V was trimmed by 3 bases and J by 3 bases, leaving 8 bases between them. The CDR3 nucleotides are TGTGCCAGCAGTTTTGAGGACGACACCGGGGAGCTGTTTTTT. Its translation: CASSFEDDTGELFF.

By share of the sample, this clonotype is medium-sized (0.01 to 0.1%). This chain uses TRBV20-1 with TRBJ2-7, with 8 bases aligning to TRBD2. CDR3 size: 13 residues. After removal of 5 bases from V and 3 bases from J, the junction contained 6 bases not matched to a gene. The germline CDR1 and CDR2 sequences are DFQATT and SNEGSKA (reference sequence). CDR3 DNA: TGCAGTGCTTCCAGCGGGGGTATCTACGAGCAGTACTTC. Translation: CSASSGGIYEQYF.

This clonotype was detected ten times or more. This rearrangement joins TRBV20-1 to TRBJ2-3; possibly TRBD2 for D (6 bases). Germline CDR1 and CDR2: DFQATT and SNEGSKA (reference sequence). CDR3 length: 15 residues. The V gene lost 4 bases and the J gene lost 0 bases, with 14 bases spanning the gap. The CDR3 DNA follows: TGCAGTGCTAAGCCTCTAGCGACTAGCACAGATACGCAGTATTTT. This translates into CSAKPLATSTDTQYF.

This clonotype was seen more than once but under ten times. This chain links TRBV5-1 with TRBJ2-3; a weak D match, TRBD2 (6 bases). The CDR3 consists of 21 residues. Germline V gene sequence: CDR1 SGHRS, CDR2 YFSETQ. V was trimmed by 4 bases and J by 0 bases, leaving 30 bases between them. CDR3 protein: CASSLLPALPGLFTSTDTQYF. Here the CDR3 DNA reads TGCGCCAGCAGCCTCCTTCCTGCCCTTCCGGGACTTTTCACGAGCACAGATACGCAGTATTTT.

A few counts support this clonotype. This sequence joins TRBV2 and TRBJ1-6, with D possibly matching TRBD1 (5 bases). Germline-derived CDR1 and CDR2 are SNHLY and FYNNEI. Trimming took 6 bases from V and 13 from J, leaving 19 bases between them. This CDR3 has 14 residues. This chain's CDR3 is CASRNRQSLSPLHF. The CDR3 DNA sequence: TGTGCCAGCAGGAATAGACAGTCCCTTTCGCCCCTCCACTTT.

The chain has TRBV15 and TRBJ2-6; the D is unclear. Germline V gene lookup returns CDR1 LNHNV and CDR2 YYDKDF (reference sequence). The CDR3 runs to 15 residues. V was pared by 0 bases and J by 0 bases, with 3 bases between. CDR3 nucleotide sequence: TGTGCCACCAGCAGAGACAACTCTGGGGCCAACGTCCTGACTTTC. This encodes CATSRDNSGANVLTF.

The chain employs TRBV20-1 and TRBJ1-1; TRBD1 is a possible D gene (6 bases). The CDR3 length is 15 residues. V was trimmed by 5 bases and J by 2 bases, leaving 18 bases between them. Per germline, CDR1 DFQATT and CDR2 SNEGSKA (reference sequence). The CDR3 region has the DNA TGCAGTGCTTACGTTAACGGACAGTTAAACACTGAAGCTTTCTTT. Translating it yields CSAYVNGQLNTEAFF.

This clonotype is classed as medium-sized (0.01 to 0.1%). The chain couples TRBV7-2 to TRBJ2-3; D may be TRBD1 (7 bases). V shed 5 bases and J shed 0 bases, with 15 bases lying between them. There are 16 residues in the CDR3. Germline V gene sequence: CDR1 SGHTA, CDR2 FQGNSA. CDR3 in amino acids: CASSQGEAYSTDTQYF. In DNA form, the CDR3 reads TGTGCCAGCAGCCAGGGGGAGGCCTATAGCACAGATACGCAGTATTTT.